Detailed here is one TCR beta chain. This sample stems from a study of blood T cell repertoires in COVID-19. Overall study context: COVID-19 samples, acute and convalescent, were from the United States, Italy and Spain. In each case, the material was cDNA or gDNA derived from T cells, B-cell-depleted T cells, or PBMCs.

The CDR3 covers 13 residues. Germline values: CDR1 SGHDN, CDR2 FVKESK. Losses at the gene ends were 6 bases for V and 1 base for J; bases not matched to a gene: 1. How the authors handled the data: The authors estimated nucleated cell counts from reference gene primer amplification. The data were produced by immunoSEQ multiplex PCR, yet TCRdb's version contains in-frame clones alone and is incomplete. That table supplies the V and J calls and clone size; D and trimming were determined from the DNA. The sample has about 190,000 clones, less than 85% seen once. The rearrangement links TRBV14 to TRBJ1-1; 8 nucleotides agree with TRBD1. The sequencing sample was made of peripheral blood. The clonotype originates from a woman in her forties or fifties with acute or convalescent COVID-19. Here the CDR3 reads CASSGQGNTEAFF. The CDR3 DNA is TGTGCCAGCAGTGGACAGGGGAACACTGAAGCTTTCTTT.